This T cell receptor beta chain was documented in a study of control samples from healthy donors and cancer patients. The germline CDR1 and CDR2 sequences are GTSNPN and SVGIG (reference sequence). The CDR3 contains 13 residues. Between the trimmed V and J ends, which lost 3 bases and 4 bases, there was a span of 12 bases. Profiled with immunoSEQ multiplex PCR; TCRdb holds only in-frame clones, not every one. The sample lists 100,000 or so clones, around 80% seen once, with over 9.5% in the top ten. The gene calls are TRBV30 and TRBJ1-1; maybe TRBD1 (5 bases). This TCR was recovered from a woman between 25 and 40 years old in good health. The sample comprised blood. The CDR3 spells CAWSEDTFTEAFF. The CDR3 coding sequence is TGTGCCTGGAGCGAGGACACTTTCACTGAAGCTTTCTTT.